The clone carrying this T cell receptor (beta chain) occurred a few times. Its antigen remains unknown. The data were taken from a study of OX40 agonist ivuxolimab in advanced cancers. Study conclusions and caveats: The CD4+ and CD8+ T cells in the blood had expanded clonally by week 6 at 0.1 to 3.0 mg/kg. The authors did not determine the antigen specificity of the expanded peripheral T cells.

Germline V gives CDR1 SGDLS, CDR2 YYNGEE. The V and J ends lost 1 base and 8 bases respectively, with 4 bases between them. The CDR3 spans 11 residues. TCRdb keeps only in-frame clones here, not all; method: immunoSEQ multiplex PCR. Found here are about 45,000 clones, more than 65% of them singletons; the top ten hold 2.6%. The sequence was obtained from an adult with an advanced solid tumor such as melanoma, head and neck, liver or kidney cancer. Specimen: CD4+ or CD8+ T cells sorted from blood, collected in a trial of the OX40 agonist ivuxolimab. The chain combines TRBV9 with TRBJ2-1, with D unresolved. The chain's CDR3 is CASSVNDEQFF. The CDR3 nucleotides are TGTGCCAGCAGCGTAAACGATGAGCAGTTCTTC.